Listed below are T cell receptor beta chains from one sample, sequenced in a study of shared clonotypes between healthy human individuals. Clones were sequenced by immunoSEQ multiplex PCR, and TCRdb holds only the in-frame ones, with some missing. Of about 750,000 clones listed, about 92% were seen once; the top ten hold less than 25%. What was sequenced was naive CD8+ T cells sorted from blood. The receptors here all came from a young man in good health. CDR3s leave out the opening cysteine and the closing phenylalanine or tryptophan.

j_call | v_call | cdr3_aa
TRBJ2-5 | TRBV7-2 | ASSVGLGGETQY
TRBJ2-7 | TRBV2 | ASSDNEQY
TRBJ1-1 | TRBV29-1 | SVIQQGRHTEAF
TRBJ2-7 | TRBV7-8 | ASSLAPSGASYEQY
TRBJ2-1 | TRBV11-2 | ASSSWKDYNEQF
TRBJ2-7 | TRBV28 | ASSLRSGTGPYEQY
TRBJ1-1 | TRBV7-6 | ASSAKKYSEAF
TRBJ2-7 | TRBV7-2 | ANSLRGLQSYEQY
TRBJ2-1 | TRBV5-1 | ASSSTSVSEQF
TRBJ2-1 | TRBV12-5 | ASGPGTDYYNEQF
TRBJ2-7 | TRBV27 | ASSLQTPRGEQY
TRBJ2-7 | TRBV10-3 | AISEIDSFYEQY
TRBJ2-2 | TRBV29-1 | SVEAGHSAGELF
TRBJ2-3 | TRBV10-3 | AIFSGKGTDTQY
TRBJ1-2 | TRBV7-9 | ASSPRRFDGYT
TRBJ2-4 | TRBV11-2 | ASSQGQGLAKNIQY
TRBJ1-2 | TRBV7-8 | ASSTISGDMVYGYT
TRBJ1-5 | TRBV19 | ASSIEGVYSNQPQH
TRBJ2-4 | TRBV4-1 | ASSQTRSINIQY
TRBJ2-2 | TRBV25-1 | ASSDPAGTGIRTGELF
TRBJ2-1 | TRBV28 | ASSLTRSDSGSYNEQF
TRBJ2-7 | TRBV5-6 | ASSPGTGGYEQY
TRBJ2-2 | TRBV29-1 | SVVVQTGELF
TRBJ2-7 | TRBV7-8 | ASAGIYEQY
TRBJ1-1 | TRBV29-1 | SASPQAEAF
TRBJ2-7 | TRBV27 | ASSLRGFYEQY
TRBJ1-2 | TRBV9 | ASSPGGNYGYT
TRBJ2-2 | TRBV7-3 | ASTSTGGSPGELF
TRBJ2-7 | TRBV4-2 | ASSRGHEQY
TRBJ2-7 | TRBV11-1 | ASSLGGTSEISYEQY
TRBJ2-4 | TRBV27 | ASSSRTSGRDIQY
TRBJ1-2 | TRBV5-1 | ASSLIQSDRGHGYT
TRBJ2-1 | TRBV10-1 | ASSELAGVPEQF
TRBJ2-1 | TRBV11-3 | ASSPRKSAGDLYNEQF
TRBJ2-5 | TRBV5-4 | ASSLAGGAGETQY
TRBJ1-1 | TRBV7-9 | ASSPRDRGMNTEAF
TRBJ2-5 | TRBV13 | ASSSGQGAMKTQY
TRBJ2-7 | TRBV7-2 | ASSFPRGNSDYEQY
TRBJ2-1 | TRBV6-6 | ASSPYNEQF
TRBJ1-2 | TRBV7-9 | ASSPNDQGARGYT
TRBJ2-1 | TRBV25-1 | ASSGGEQF
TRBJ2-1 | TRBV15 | ATSRDSGTGNEQF
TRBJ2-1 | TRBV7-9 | ASNTAVAGSGYNEQF
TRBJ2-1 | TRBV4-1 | ASSQLLAESYNEQF
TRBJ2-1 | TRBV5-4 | ASSRWDYHNEQF
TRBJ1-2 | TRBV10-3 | AISEGDRENGYT
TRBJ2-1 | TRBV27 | ASGRTGLYNEQF
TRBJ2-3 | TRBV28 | ASRRGTSGRLGDTQY
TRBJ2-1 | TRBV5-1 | ASSTSTGSPSYNEQF
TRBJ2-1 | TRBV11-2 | ASSLTPRLAGEDHEQF